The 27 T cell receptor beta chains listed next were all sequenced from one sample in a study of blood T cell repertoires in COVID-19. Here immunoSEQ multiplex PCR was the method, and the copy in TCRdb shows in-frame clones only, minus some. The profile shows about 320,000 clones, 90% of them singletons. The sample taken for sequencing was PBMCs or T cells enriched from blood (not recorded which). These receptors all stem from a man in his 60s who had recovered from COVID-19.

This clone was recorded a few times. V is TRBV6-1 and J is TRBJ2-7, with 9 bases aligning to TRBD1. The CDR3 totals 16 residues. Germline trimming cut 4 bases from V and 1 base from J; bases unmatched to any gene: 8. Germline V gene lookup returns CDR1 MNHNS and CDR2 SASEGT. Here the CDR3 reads CASSASAGTGSYEQYF. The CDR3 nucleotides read TGTGCCAGCAGTGCAAGCGCCGGGACAGGGTCCTACGAGCAGTACTTC.

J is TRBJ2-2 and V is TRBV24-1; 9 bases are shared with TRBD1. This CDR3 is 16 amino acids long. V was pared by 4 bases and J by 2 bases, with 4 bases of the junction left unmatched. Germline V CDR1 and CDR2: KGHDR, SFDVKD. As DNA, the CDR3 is TGTGCCACCAGTGACCAGGGACAGGGTAACACCGGGGAGCTGTTTTTT. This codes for CATSDQGQGNTGELFF.

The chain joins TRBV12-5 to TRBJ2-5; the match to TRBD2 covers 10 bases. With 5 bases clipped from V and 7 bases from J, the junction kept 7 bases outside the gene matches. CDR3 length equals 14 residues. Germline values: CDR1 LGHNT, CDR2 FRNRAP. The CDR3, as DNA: TGTGCTAGTGGTGCATCGCTAGCGGGGGCGACCCAGTACTTC. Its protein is CASGASLAGATQYF.

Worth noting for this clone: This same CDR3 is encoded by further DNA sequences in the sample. DNA for the CDR3: TGTGCCAGCAGTCCCGGGAGAACTGAAGCTTTCTTT. This encodes CASSPGRTEAFF. The chain employs TRBV12-3 or TRBV12-4 and TRBJ1-1; D remains unclear. This CDR3 spans 12 amino acids. V was trimmed by 5 bases and J by 5 bases, leaving 9 bases between them.

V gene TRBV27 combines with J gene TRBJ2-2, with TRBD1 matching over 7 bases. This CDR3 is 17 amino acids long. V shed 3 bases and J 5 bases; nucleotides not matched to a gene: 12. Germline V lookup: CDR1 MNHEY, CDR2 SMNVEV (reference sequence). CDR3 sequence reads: CASSFYYRQGSTGELFF. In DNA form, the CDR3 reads TGTGCCAGCAGTTTCTACTACCGACAGGGTTCAACCGGGGAGCTGTTTTTT.

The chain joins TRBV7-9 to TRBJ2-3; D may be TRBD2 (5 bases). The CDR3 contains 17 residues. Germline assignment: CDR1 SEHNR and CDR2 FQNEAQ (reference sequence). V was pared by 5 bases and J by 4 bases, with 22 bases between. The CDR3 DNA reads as TGTGCCAGCAGCGCCCCTCCCGGTAGTAAGGAGGCAGATACGCAGTATTTT. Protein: CASSAPPGSKEADTQYF.

The CDR3 here is CASSQGGRRDTQYF. The CDR3 coding sequence is TGCGCCAGCAGCCAAGGGGGGCGACGGGATACGCAGTATTTT. The chain has TRBV4-1 and TRBJ2-3; possible D gene TRBD1, 6 bases. The V gene lost 1 base and the J gene lost 6 bases, with 11 bases spanning the gap. Germline CDR1 and CDR2: MGHRA and YSYEKL. The CDR3 consists of 14 residues.

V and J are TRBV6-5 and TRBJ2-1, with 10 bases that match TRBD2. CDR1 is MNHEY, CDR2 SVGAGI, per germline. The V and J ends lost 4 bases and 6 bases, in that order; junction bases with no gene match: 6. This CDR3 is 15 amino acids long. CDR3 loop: CASSSLAGVSNEQFF. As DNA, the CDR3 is TGTGCCAGCAGTTCCCTAGCGGGAGTAAGCAATGAGCAGTTCTTC.

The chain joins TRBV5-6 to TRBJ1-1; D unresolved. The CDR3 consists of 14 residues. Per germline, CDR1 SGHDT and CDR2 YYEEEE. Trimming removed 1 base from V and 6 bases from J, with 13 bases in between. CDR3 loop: CASSLPPGSAEAFF. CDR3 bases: TGTGCCAGCAGCTTGCCCCCGGGTAGCGCTGAAGCTTTCTTT.

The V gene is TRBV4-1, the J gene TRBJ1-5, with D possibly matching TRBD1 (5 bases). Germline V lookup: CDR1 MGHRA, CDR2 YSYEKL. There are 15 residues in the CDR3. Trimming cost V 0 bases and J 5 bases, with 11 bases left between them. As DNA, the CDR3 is TGCGCCAGCAGCCAAGATGCGGGGCTTCATCAGCCCCAGCATTTT. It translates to CASSQDAGLHQPQHF.

CDR3 nucleotides: TGTGCCAGCAGTTTGATGTTCAGGGGATTCTCACCCCTCCACTTT. Encoded protein: CASSLMFRGFSPLHF. This chain uses TRBV27 with TRBJ1-6, with a tentative D call TRBD1 (6 bases). The length of the CDR3 is 15 residues. Germline V gives CDR1 MNHEY, CDR2 SMNVEV (reference sequence). Trimming removed 3 bases from V and 10 bases from J, with 16 bases in between.

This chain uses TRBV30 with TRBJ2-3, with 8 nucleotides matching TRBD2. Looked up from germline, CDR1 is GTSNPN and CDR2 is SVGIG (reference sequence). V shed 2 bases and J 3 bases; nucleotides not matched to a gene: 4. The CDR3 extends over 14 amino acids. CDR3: CAWSRSGITDTQYF. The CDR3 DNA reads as TGTGCCTGGAGTCGTAGCGGGATAACAGATACGCAGTATTTT.

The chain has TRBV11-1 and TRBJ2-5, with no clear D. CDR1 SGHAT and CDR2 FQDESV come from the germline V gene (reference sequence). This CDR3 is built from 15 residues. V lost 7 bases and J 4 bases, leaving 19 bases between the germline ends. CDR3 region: CASTVLEASLETQYF. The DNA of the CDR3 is TGTGCCAGCACCGTCCTCGAGGCTAGTTTAGAGACCCAGTACTTC.

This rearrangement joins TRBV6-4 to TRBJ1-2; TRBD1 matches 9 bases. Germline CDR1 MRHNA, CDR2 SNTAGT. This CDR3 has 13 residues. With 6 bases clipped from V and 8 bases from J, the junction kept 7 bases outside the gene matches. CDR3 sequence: CASSQGQGHGYTF. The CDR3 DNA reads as TGTGCCAGCAGCCAGGGACAGGGTCACGGCTACACCTTC.

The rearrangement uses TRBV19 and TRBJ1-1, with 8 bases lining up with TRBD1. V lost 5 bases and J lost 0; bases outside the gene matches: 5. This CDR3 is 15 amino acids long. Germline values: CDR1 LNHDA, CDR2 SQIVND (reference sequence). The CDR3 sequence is CASSARGRVNTEAFF. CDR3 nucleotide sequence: TGTGCCAGTAGTGCCAGGGGGCGCGTGAACACTGAAGCTTTCTTT.

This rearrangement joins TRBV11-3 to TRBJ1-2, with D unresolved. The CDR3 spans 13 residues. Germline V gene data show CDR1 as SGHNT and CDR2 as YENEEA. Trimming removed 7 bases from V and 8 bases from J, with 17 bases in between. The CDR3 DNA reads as TGTGCCAGCACCATTCGGGGTGCGGGCGGCTACACCTTC. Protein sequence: CASTIRGAGGYTF.

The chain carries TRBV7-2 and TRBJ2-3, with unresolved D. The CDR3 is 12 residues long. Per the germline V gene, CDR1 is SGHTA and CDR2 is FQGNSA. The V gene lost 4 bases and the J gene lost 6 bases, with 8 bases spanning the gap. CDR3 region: CASSSYLDTQYF. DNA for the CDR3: TGTGCCAGCAGCTCCTACTTGGATACGCAGTATTTT.

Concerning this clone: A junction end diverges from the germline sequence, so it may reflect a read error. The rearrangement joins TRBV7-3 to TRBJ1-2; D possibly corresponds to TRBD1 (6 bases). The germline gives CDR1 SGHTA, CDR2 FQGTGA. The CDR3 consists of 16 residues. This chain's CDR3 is CASSVTPRDTNYGYTF. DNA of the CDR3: TGTGCCAGCAGCGTAACTCCGAGGGACACAAACTATGGCTACACCTTC. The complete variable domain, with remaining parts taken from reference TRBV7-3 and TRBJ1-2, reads GAGVSQTPSNKVTEKGKYVELRCDPISGHTALYWYRQSLGQGPEFLIYFQGTGAADDSGLPNDRFFAVRPEGSVSTLKIQRTERGDSAVYLCASSVTPRDTNYGYTFGSGTRLTVV.

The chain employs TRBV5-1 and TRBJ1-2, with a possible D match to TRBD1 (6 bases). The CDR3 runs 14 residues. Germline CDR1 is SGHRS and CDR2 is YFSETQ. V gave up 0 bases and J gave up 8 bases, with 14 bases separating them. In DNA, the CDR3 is TGCGCCAGCAGCTTGGCCAATGGGGGCGACGGCTACACCTTC. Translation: CASSLANGGDGYTF.

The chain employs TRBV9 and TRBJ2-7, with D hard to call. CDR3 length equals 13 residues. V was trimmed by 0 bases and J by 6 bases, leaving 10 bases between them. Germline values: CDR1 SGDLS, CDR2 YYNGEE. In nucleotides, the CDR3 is TGTGCCAGCAGCGTAGATCAGGTAGGCGAGCAGTACTTC. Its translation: CASSVDQVGEQYF.

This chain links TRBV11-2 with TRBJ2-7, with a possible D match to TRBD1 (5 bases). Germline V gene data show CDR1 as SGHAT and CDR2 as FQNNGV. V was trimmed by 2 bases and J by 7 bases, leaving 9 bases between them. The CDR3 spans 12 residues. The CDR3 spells CASSLQGLEQYF. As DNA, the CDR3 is TGTGCCAGCAGCTTACAGGGTTTGGAGCAGTACTTC.

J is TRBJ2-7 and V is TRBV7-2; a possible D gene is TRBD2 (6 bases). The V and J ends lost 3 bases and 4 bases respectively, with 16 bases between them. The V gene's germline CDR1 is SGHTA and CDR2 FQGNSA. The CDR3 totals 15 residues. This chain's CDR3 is CASSFGAQRAYEQYF. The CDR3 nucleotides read TGTGCCAGCAGCTTTGGGGCTCAGCGGGCTTACGAGCAGTACTTC. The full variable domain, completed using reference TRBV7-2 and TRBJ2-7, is GAGVSQSPSNKVTEKGKDVELRCDPISGHTALYWYRQSLGQGLEFLIYFQGNSAPDKSGLPSDRFSAERTGGSVSTLTIQRTQQEDSAVYLCASSFGAQRAYEQYFGPGTRLTVT.

The CDR3 loop is CASSRTSGGYQETQYF. The CDR3 nucleotides read TGTGCCAGCAGCCGGACTAGCGGGGGGTACCAAGAGACCCAGTACTTC. This chain uses TRBV7-2 with TRBJ2-5; 14 bases agree with TRBD2. In germline, CDR1 is SGHTA, CDR2 FQGNSA. This CDR3 comprises 16 residues. J gave up 0 bases and V 5 bases, and 2 bases lay outside the gene matches.

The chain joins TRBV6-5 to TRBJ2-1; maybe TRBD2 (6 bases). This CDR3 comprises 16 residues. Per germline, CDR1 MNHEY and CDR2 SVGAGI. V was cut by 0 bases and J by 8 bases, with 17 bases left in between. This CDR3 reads CASSYSEGLRRYEQFF. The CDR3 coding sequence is TGTGCCAGCAGTTACTCGGAGGGACTTCGCCGATATGAGCAGTTCTTC.

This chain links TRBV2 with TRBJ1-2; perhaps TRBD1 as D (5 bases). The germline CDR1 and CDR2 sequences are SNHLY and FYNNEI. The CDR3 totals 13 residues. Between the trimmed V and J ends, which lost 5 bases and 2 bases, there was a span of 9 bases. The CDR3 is CASSSDSNYGYTF. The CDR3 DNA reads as TGTGCCAGCAGTTCTGACAGCAACTATGGCTACACCTTC.

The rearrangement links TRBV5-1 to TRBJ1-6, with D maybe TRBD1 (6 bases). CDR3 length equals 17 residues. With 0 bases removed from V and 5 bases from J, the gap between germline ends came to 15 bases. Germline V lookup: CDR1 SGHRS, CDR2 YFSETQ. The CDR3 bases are TGCGCCAGCAGCTTGGCCGGTATACAGGGAAATAATTCACCCCTCCACTTT. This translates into CASSLAGIQGNNSPLHF.

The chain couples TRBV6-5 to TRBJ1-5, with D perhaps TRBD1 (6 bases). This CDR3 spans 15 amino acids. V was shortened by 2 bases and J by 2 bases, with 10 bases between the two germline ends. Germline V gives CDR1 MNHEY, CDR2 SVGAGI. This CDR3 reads CASSYSGQRNQPQHF. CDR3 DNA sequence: TGTGCCAGCAGTTACAGCGGACAGCGCAATCAGCCCCAGCATTTT.